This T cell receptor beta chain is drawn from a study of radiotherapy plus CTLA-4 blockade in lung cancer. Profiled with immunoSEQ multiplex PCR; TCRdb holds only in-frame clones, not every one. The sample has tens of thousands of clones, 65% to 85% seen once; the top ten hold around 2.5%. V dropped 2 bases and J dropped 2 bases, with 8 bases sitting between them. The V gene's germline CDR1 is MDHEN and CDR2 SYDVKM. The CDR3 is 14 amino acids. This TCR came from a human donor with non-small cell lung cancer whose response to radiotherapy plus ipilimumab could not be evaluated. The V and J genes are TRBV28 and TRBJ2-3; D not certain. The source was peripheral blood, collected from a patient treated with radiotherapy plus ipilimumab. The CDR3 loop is CASSLAQFTDTQYF. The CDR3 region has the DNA TGTGCCAGCAGTTTAGCCCAGTTCACAGATACGCAGTATTTT.